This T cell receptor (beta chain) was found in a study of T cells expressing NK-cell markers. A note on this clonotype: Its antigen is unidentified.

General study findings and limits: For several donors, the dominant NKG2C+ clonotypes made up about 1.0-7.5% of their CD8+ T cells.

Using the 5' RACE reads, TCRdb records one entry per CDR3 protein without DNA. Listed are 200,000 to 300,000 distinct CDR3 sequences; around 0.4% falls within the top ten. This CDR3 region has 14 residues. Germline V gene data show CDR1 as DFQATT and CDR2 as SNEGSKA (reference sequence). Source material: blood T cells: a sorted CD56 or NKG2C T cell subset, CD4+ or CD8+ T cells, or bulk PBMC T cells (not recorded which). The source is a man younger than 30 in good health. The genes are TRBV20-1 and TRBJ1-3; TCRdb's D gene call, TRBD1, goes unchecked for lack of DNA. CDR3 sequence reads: CSATGTASGNTIYF.